The 20 T cell receptor beta chains listed next were all sequenced from one sample in a study of long-term antiretroviral therapy in people with HIV. Investigators performed immunoSEQ version v3.0 at survey level. Generated by immunoSEQ multiplex PCR, the TCRdb table keeps only in-frame clones and is missing some. The repertoire has approximately 30,000 clones, 95% to 98% of them found once; the top ten carry around 1.8%. Sequencing was performed on unsorted PBMCs, taken 7.6 years after starting antiretroviral therapy. These receptors were taken from a young man with HIV.

The V and J genes are TRBV10-3 and TRBJ1-2, with 8 nucleotides matching TRBD1. The CDR3 contains 11 residues. Germline lookup yields CDR1 ENHRY and CDR2 SYGVKD. V dropped 7 bases and J dropped 8; count of bases not matched to a gene: 3. Here the CDR3 reads CAITGGDGYTF. CDR3 sequence (DNA): TGTGCCATCACAGGGGGCGACGGCTACACCTTC.

The rearrangement links TRBV9 to TRBJ2-1; a weak D match, TRBD1 (5 bases). V lost 3 bases to trimming and J lost 7 bases, with 14 bases between them. The CDR3 is 14 residues long. From germline, CDR1 is SGDLS and CDR2 YYNGEE. CDR3: CASSAQPQVNEQFF. CDR3 nucleotides: TGTGCCAGCAGCGCACAACCACAGGTTAATGAGCAGTTCTTC.

The rearrangement links TRBV7-3 to TRBJ2-3; 7 bases are a match to TRBD2. From germline, CDR1 is SGHTA and CDR2 FQGTGA. CDR3 size: 14 residues. The junction had 2 bases not matched to a gene; V was cut back by 5 bases and J by 0 bases. The CDR3 DNA sequence: TGTGCCAGCAGCGGGAGGGACAGCACAGATACGCAGTATTTT. Translated, it gives CASSGRDSTDTQYF.

This chain uses TRBV2 with TRBJ1-4; D is perhaps TRBD1 (5 bases). The CDR3 loop spans 14 amino acids. V lost 6 bases to trimming and J lost 0 bases, with 8 bases between them. The V gene's germline CDR1 is SNHLY and CDR2 FYNNEI. CDR3 in DNA: TGTGCCAGCAGGAGGGGCACAACTAATGAAAAACTGTTTTTT. It specifies CASRRGTTNEKLFF.

This chain joins TRBV19 and TRBJ1-2; tentatively, D is TRBD1 (5 bases). CDR1 is LNHDA and CDR2 is SQIVND in the germline V gene (reference sequence). The CDR3 spans 13 residues. Deletions cut 3 bases from V and 8 bases from J, with 13 bases between. This chain's CDR3 is CASSIGRGGGYTF. The DNA of the CDR3 is TGTGCCAGTAGTATCGGTAGGGGAGGCGGCTACACCTTC. Full variable domain (outside the CDR3, taken from reference TRBV19 and TRBJ1-2): DGGITQSPKYLFRKEGQNVTLSCEQNLNHDAMYWYRQDPGQGLRLIYYSQIVNDFQKGDIAEGYSVSREKKESFPLTVTSAQKNPTAFYLCASSIGRGGGYTFGSGTRLTVV.

The rearrangement uses TRBV4-1 and TRBJ2-3; tentative D call: TRBD2 (5 bases). The germline CDR1 and CDR2 sequences are MGHRA and YSYEKL. Between the trimmed V and J ends, which lost 4 bases and 5 bases, there was a span of 13 bases. The CDR3 has 14 amino acids. The CDR3 DNA reads as TGCGCCAGCAGCCCGGGAACTGTCCTAGATACGCAGTATTTT. As protein: CASSPGTVLDTQYF.

In this sample, this clone turned up once. In DNA form, the CDR3 reads TGTGCCTGGAGTGTCCAAATGCGTGAGCAGTTCTTC. This translates into CAWSVQMREQFF. This chain uses TRBV30 with TRBJ2-1; D unclear. The ends were cut back, 0 bases at V and 9 bases at J, with 9 bases in the middle. The CDR3 runs 12 residues. CDR1 and CDR2 (germline): GTSNPN, SVGIG (reference sequence).

J is TRBJ2-7 and V is TRBV4-2; maybe TRBD1 (6 bases). Germline CDR1 and CDR2: LGHNA and YNFKEQ. The CDR3 runs to 14 residues. Trimming removed 1 base from V and 9 bases from J, with 16 bases in between. CDR3 nucleotides: TGTGCCAGCAGCCAAGCAGGGGCCCTCCGGAGGCAGTACTTC. Residues: CASSQAGALRRQYF.

The chain employs TRBV9 and TRBJ2-3; D remains unclear. The CDR3 consists of 13 residues. V was clipped by 4 bases and J by 3 bases, with 9 bases between them. Germline CDR1 SGDLS, CDR2 YYNGEE. The DNA of the CDR3 is TGTGCCAGCAGCCCGACGAATACAGATACGCAGTATTTT. Encoded protein: CASSPTNTDTQYF.

The J gene is TRBJ1-1, the V gene TRBV5-1, with D perhaps TRBD1 (5 bases). Germline V gene lookup returns CDR1 SGHRS and CDR2 YFSETQ. V was clipped by 4 bases and J by 5 bases, with 15 bases between them. This CDR3 is built from 14 residues. The CDR3 region is CASSGEGWRTEAFF. The DNA for the CDR3 is TGCGCCAGCAGCGGAGAGGGGTGGCGAACTGAAGCTTTCTTT. The whole variable domain, filled in from reference TRBV5-1 and TRBJ1-1, reads KAGVTQTPRYLIKTRGQQVTLSCSPISGHRSVSWYQQTPGQGLQFLFEYFSETQRNKGNFPGRFSGRQFSNSRSEMNVSTLELGDSALYLCASSGEGWRTEAFFGQGTRLTVV.

This chain joins TRBV4-1 and TRBJ1-2, with D uncertain. There are 15 residues in the CDR3. Germline CDR1 reads MGHRA; CDR2 reads YSYEKL. Trimming cost V 5 bases and J 10 bases, with 23 bases left between them. CDR3 bases: TGCGCCAGCAGCTCCTTTGGGAGCCGTATCTCTGACTACACCTTC. Its protein is CASSSFGSRISDYTF.

V usage is TRBV2 and J usage is TRBJ2-3; 10 bases fit TRBD2. The CDR3 loop spans 16 amino acids. CDR1 is SNHLY and CDR2 is FYNNEI in the germline V gene. The ends lost 6 bases at V and 4 bases at J; junction bases unmatched: 10. CDR3 sequence (DNA): TGTGCCAGCAGCCCCTTTGCTAGCGGGGGATCAGATACGCAGTATTTT. It specifies CASSPFASGGSDTQYF.

The chain has TRBV7-9 and TRBJ1-2; TRBD1 matches at 8 bases. V shed 3 bases, J shed 12 bases, and the junction held 9 bases outside the gene matches. Germline-derived CDR1 and CDR2 are SEHNR and FQNEAQ (reference sequence). The CDR3 covers 13 residues. This CDR3 is CASSFLVDRVDTF. CDR3 bases: TGTGCCAGCAGCTTTCTCGTGGACAGGGTCGACACCTTC. The whole variable domain, filled in from reference TRBV7-9 and TRBJ1-2, reads DTGVSQNPRHKITKRGQNVTFRCDPISEHNRLYWYRQTLGQGPEFLTYFQNEAQLEKSRLLSDRFSAERPKGSFSTLEIQRTEQGDSAMYLCASSFLVDRVDTFGSGTRLTVV.

The chain uses TRBV5-8 and TRBJ2-1; the D call may be TRBD1 or TRBD2 (6 bases each). CDR1 and CDR2 from the germline V gene are SGHTS and YDEGEE. There are 17 residues in the CDR3. The V gene lost 1 base and the J gene lost 0 bases, with 14 bases spanning the gap. The CDR3 DNA follows: TGTGCCAGCAGCTTGTTACGGGGGCCCAGCTCCTACAATGAGCAGTTCTTC. This gives the protein CASSLLRGPSSYNEQFF.

This chain connects TRBV4-1 to TRBJ1-5; possible D gene TRBD1, 5 bases. The CDR3 is made up of 13 amino acids. CDR1 and CDR2 (germline): MGHRA, YSYEKL. V lost 5 bases, J lost 9 bases, and 14 bases lay in between. As DNA, the CDR3 is TGCGCCAGCAGCGAAATCGGGACGGGGCCCCAGCATTTT. Its translation: CASSEIGTGPQHF.

This chain uses TRBV9 with TRBJ2-1; possible D gene TRBD2, 6 bases. This CDR3 spans 14 amino acids. Germline CDR1 is SGDLS and CDR2 is YYNGEE. Deletions cut 0 bases from V and 6 bases from J, with 10 bases between. The CDR3 nucleotides are TGTGCCAGCAGCGTAGGGGGGACTGTCAATGAGCAGTTCTTC. Amino acid sequence: CASSVGGTVNEQFF.

The gene calls are TRBV19 and TRBJ1-2; no reliable D call. Trimming removed 10 bases at V and 8 bases at J, with 23 bases between. The length of the CDR3 is 14 residues. The V gene's germline CDR1 is LNHDA and CDR2 SQIVND (reference sequence). CDR3 coding DNA: TGTGCCACCGAGGCCCACGGGAGGGAGCGGGGCTACACCTTC. Its translation is CATEAHGRERGYTF.

The chain is built from TRBV6-5 and TRBJ2-5; TRBD2 might be the D (5 bases). Trimming shortened V by 7 bases and J by 5 bases, and 17 bases separated the two germline ends. This CDR3 spans 14 amino acids. Germline CDR1 and CDR2: MNHEY and SVGAGI. This CDR3 reads CASKDPGSRETQYF. CDR3 DNA sequence: TGTGCCAGCAAGGATCCGGGGTCGAGGGAGACCCAGTACTTC.

This chain connects TRBV5-4 to TRBJ2-1; D assignment may be TRBD1 or TRBD2 (7 bases each). V was shortened by 3 bases and J by 7 bases, with 20 bases between the two germline ends. Germline V gives CDR1 SGHNT, CDR2 YYREEE (reference sequence). This CDR3 is 16 amino acids long. CDR3 region: CASSWEGQWSWNEQFF. In DNA form, the CDR3 reads TGTGCCAGCAGCTGGGAGGGACAGTGGAGTTGGAATGAGCAGTTCTTC. The full variable domain, completed using reference TRBV5-4 and TRBJ2-1, is ETGVTQSPTHLIKTRGQQVTLRCSSQSGHNTVSWYQQALGQGPQFIFQYYREEENGRGNFPPRFSGLQFPNYSSELNVNALELDDSALYLCASSWEGQWSWNEQFFGPGTRLTVL.

The chain joins TRBV7-9 to TRBJ2-7, with D unresolved. This CDR3 region has 13 residues. Germline V CDR1 and CDR2: SEHNR, FQNEAQ (reference sequence). Trimming pared 4 bases from V and 4 bases from J, leaving 11 bases between. The CDR3 spells CASSSRIGYEQYF. CDR3 nucleotide sequence: TGTGCCAGCAGCTCGAGGATTGGGTACGAGCAGTACTTC.